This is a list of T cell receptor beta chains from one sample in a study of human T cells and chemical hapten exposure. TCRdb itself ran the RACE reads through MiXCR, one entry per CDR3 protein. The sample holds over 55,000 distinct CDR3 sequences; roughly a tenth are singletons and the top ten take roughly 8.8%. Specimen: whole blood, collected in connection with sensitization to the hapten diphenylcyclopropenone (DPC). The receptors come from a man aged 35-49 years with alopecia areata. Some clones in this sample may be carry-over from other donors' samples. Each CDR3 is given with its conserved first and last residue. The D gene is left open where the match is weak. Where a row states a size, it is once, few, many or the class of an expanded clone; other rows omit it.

CDR3 DNA: TGTGCCATCCGGAGATACACCGGGGAGCTGTTTTTT; CDR3 protein: CAIRRYTGELFF; V gene: TRBV10-3; D gene: -; clone size: -; J gene: TRBJ2-2
CDR3 DNA: TGCAGCGTCAATTGGGGAGATACGCAGTATTTT; CDR3 protein: CSVNWGDTQYF; V gene: TRBV29-1; D gene: -; clone size: -; J gene: TRBJ2-3
CDR3 DNA: TGTGCCAGCTCTCCCGGCAGGGGGCTTACTGAAGCTTTCTTT; CDR3 protein: CASSPGRGLTEAFF; V gene: TRBV18; D gene: TRBD1; clone size: -; J gene: TRBJ1-1
CDR3 DNA: TGTGCCAGCGGATATTCGGGGATCAGTGAGGGAAACACCATATATTTT; CDR3 protein: CASGYSGISEGNTIYF; V gene: TRBV27; D gene: -; clone size: -; J gene: TRBJ1-3
CDR3 DNA: TGTGCCAGCGGGGCCGGGACAGGTGACCCAAGGAGCTCTGGAAACACCATATATTTT; CDR3 protein: CASGAGTGDPRSSGNTIYF; V gene: TRBV28; D gene: TRBD1; clone size: many; J gene: TRBJ1-3
CDR3 DNA: TGTGCCAGCAGCTATAGCTCAGCGGAGGGAACGAGCTCCTACAATGAGCAGTTCTTC; CDR3 protein: CASSYSSAEGTSSYNEQFF; V gene: TRBV7-9; D gene: -; clone size: few; J gene: TRBJ2-1
CDR3 DNA: TGTGCCAGCAGCAACTGGACATCCCACGAGCAGTACTTC; CDR3 protein: CASSNWTSHEQYF; V gene: TRBV21-1; D gene: -; clone size: -; J gene: TRBJ2-7
CDR3 DNA: TGTGCCAGCGCATTTCCCCGAAAGAACACTGAAGCTTTCTTT; CDR3 protein: CASAFPRKNTEAFF; V gene: TRBV28; D gene: -; clone size: -; J gene: TRBJ1-1
CDR3 DNA: TGTGCCAGCAGTTCTGGTGGGCAGTACTTC; CDR3 protein: CASSSGGQYF; V gene: TRBV28; D gene: -; clone size: many; J gene: TRBJ2-7
CDR3 DNA: TGTGCCTGCCAGGTGGGCGCAGATACGCAGTATTTT; CDR3 protein: CACQVGADTQYF; V gene: TRBV2; D gene: -; clone size: -; J gene: TRBJ2-3
CDR3 DNA: TGTGCCAGCAGCCTTCGACGGGGGGATGAGCAGTTCTTC; CDR3 protein: CASSLRRGDEQFF; V gene: TRBV11-3; D gene: TRBD2; clone size: -; J gene: TRBJ2-1
CDR3 DNA: TGTGCCAGCTCACCTCAACTAGCGGGAGGAGGGCAAGAGACCCAGTACTTC; CDR3 protein: CASSPQLAGGGQETQYF; V gene: TRBV18; D gene: TRBD2; clone size: few; J gene: TRBJ2-5
CDR3 DNA: TGTGCCATCGCACCCGGGACAGGGGATACCGGGGAGCTGTTTTTT; CDR3 protein: CAIAPGTGDTGELFF; V gene: TRBV10-3; D gene: TRBD1; clone size: -; J gene: TRBJ2-2
CDR3 DNA: TGTGCCAGCAGCGTAGAGTTGGCGGGACCGAACACTGAAGCTTTCTTT; CDR3 protein: CASSVELAGPNTEAFF; V gene: TRBV9; D gene: -; clone size: -; J gene: TRBJ1-1
CDR3 DNA: TGTGCCAGCAGCTTAGGGGGGGCCCAGCATTTT; CDR3 protein: CASSLGGAQHF; V gene: TRBV7-2; D gene: -; clone size: -; J gene: TRBJ1-5
CDR3 DNA: TGTGCCAGCAGTTACTCGAATGGGGAGCAGTACTTC; CDR3 protein: CASSYSNGEQYF; V gene: TRBV6-2/TRBV6-3; D gene: -; clone size: -; J gene: TRBJ2-7
CDR3 DNA: TGCAGTGCTAGAGCCGTCGGGACAGCACAAGAGACCCAGTACTTC; CDR3 protein: CSARAVGTAQETQYF; V gene: TRBV20-1; D gene: TRBD1; clone size: -; J gene: TRBJ2-5
CDR3 DNA: TGTGCCAGCAGTTTATTGGCTAGCGGGAGGCGACAGTACTTC; CDR3 protein: CASSLLASGRRQYF; V gene: TRBV27; D gene: TRBD2; clone size: few; J gene: TRBJ2-7
CDR3 DNA: TGCGCCAGCAGCGAAATGGCCAGGGGCGTTAGCAGAATTTTT; CDR3 protein: CASSEMARGVSRIF; V gene: TRBV4-1; D gene: -; clone size: -; J gene: TRBJ1-4
CDR3 DNA: TGTGCCAGCAGCTTGGTCGTCCGCGGGACTGAAGCTTTCTTT; CDR3 protein: CASSLVVRGTEAFF; V gene: TRBV5-6; D gene: -; clone size: few; J gene: TRBJ1-1
CDR3 DNA: TGCGCCAGCAGCCAAGTGGGCTTTGCTAGCGGGAGGCCTCAAGAGACCCAGTACTTC; CDR3 protein: CASSQVGFASGRPQETQYF; V gene: TRBV4-1; D gene: TRBD2; clone size: few; J gene: TRBJ2-5
CDR3 DNA: TGTGCCAGCAGCCGTCTTGGGGCCAACGTCCTGACTTTC; CDR3 protein: CASSRLGANVLTF; V gene: TRBV9; D gene: -; clone size: few; J gene: TRBJ2-6
CDR3 DNA: TGTGCCAGCAGCACGCACACAGATACGCAGTTTTTT; CDR3 protein: CASSTHTDTQFF; V gene: TRBV6-1; D gene: -; clone size: few; J gene: TRBJ2-3
CDR3 DNA: TGCAGTGCTCATCGACAGGGGGCGGGTAATTCACCCCTCCACTTT; CDR3 protein: CSAHRQGAGNSPLHF; V gene: TRBV20-1; D gene: TRBD1; clone size: -; J gene: TRBJ1-6
CDR3 DNA: TGTGCCAGCTCTCAAGAGGGGCGCCTAGGCCAAGAGACCCAGTACTTC; CDR3 protein: CASSQEGRLGQETQYF; V gene: TRBV18; D gene: -; clone size: many; J gene: TRBJ2-5
CDR3 DNA: TGTGCCAGCAGTTTCGACAGGGGAGGCTATAATTCACCCCTCCACTTT; CDR3 protein: CASSFDRGGYNSPLHF; V gene: TRBV28; D gene: TRBD1; clone size: many; J gene: TRBJ1-6
CDR3 DNA: TGTGCCAGCAGCTTTCCGGGACAGGGTATCTTAGGGCAGTACTTC; CDR3 protein: CASSFPGQGILGQYF; V gene: TRBV5-4; D gene: TRBD1; clone size: many; J gene: TRBJ2-7
CDR3 DNA: TGTGCCAGCAGTTACCGGGACAGCCGCACAGATACGCGGTATTTT; CDR3 protein: CASSYRDSRTDTRYF; V gene: TRBV6-5; D gene: TRBD1; clone size: once; J gene: TRBJ2-3
CDR3 DNA: TGTGCCAGCCCTGGGGGCGAGGGACAGGGAACAGATACGCAGTATTTT; CDR3 protein: CASPGGEGQGTDTQYF; V gene: TRBV5-4; D gene: TRBD1; clone size: many; J gene: TRBJ2-3
CDR3 DNA: TGTGCCTGGAGTGCTACGGAGGTCGACTATGGCTACACCTTC; CDR3 protein: CAWSATEVDYGYTF; V gene: TRBV30; D gene: -; clone size: many; J gene: TRBJ1-2
CDR3 DNA: TGTGCCAGCAGCGTGGGGACTAGCGGGGGCTACGAGCAGTACTTC; CDR3 protein: CASSVGTSGGYEQYF; V gene: TRBV9; D gene: TRBD2; clone size: many; J gene: TRBJ2-7
CDR3 DNA: TGTGCCAGCAGTGTAGGACAGGGGTTATACGAGCAGTACTTC; CDR3 protein: CASSVGQGLYEQYF; V gene: TRBV27; D gene: TRBD1; clone size: few; J gene: TRBJ2-7
CDR3 DNA: TGTGCCAGCAGTTTATTAGCGAACACCGGGGAGCTGTTTTTT; CDR3 protein: CASSLLANTGELFF; V gene: TRBV27; D gene: -; clone size: many; J gene: TRBJ2-2
CDR3 DNA: TGCGCCAGCAGCTTGGGTCAGATCTACGAGCAGTACTTC; CDR3 protein: CASSLGQIYEQYF; V gene: TRBV5-1; D gene: -; clone size: few; J gene: TRBJ2-7
CDR3 DNA: TGTGCCACCAGCAGAGATGGTCAGGGGAGGAAACTGTTTTTT; CDR3 protein: CATSRDGQGRKLFF; V gene: TRBV15; D gene: -; clone size: -; J gene: TRBJ1-4
CDR3 DNA: TGTGCCAGCAGCTCCCCAAGAGCGGGGCAATACAATGAGCAGTTCTTC; CDR3 protein: CASSSPRAGQYNEQFF; V gene: TRBV9; D gene: TRBD2; clone size: -; J gene: TRBJ2-1
CDR3 DNA: TGTGCCAGCAGTCCGAGCGGGAGTGGCGCAGATACGCAGTATTTT; CDR3 protein: CASSPSGSGADTQYF; V gene: TRBV6-2/TRBV6-3; D gene: TRBD2; clone size: many; J gene: TRBJ2-3
CDR3 DNA: TGTGCCAGCAGGGTTAGCGGGAGCTGGCGGGAGACCCAGTACTTC; CDR3 protein: CASRVSGSWRETQYF; V gene: TRBV28; D gene: TRBD2; clone size: -; J gene: TRBJ2-5
CDR3 DNA: TGCGCCAGCAGCCTATCGACAACTCACAATGAGCAGTTCTTC; CDR3 protein: CASSLSTTHNEQFF; V gene: TRBV5-1; D gene: -; clone size: few; J gene: TRBJ2-1
CDR3 DNA: TGTGCCAGCAGCTTCCCTTCCTACGAGCAGTACTTC; CDR3 protein: CASSFPSYEQYF; V gene: TRBV7-3; D gene: -; clone size: many; J gene: TRBJ2-7
CDR3 DNA: TGTGCCAGCGGGCCCGCGAAGAGGGTCAATCAGCCCCAGCATTTT; CDR3 protein: CASGPAKRVNQPQHF; V gene: TRBV2; D gene: -; clone size: many; J gene: TRBJ1-5
CDR3 DNA: TGTGCCAGCAGCTTAACGGCTGACCGTGTCGCGAACACCGGGGAGCTGTTTTTT; CDR3 protein: CASSLTADRVANTGELFF; V gene: TRBV7-3; D gene: -; clone size: many; J gene: TRBJ2-2
CDR3 DNA: TGCAGTGCTAGAGATTCGCCCATGGGGGGTTCACCCCTCCACTTT; CDR3 protein: CSARDSPMGGSPLHF; V gene: TRBV20-1; D gene: -; clone size: many; J gene: TRBJ1-6
CDR3 DNA: TGTGCCAGCAGCCTGGACTGGAACACCGGGGAGCTGTTTTTT; CDR3 protein: CASSLDWNTGELFF; V gene: TRBV4-2; D gene: -; clone size: -; J gene: TRBJ2-2
CDR3 DNA: TGCAGTGCCCGGTGGCTTTCCTACGAGCAGTACTTC; CDR3 protein: CSARWLSYEQYF; V gene: TRBV20-1; D gene: -; clone size: -; J gene: TRBJ2-7
CDR3 DNA: TGTGCCAGCAGCATTGAAGGGGGCTGGAACACCGGGGAGCTGTTTTTT; CDR3 protein: CASSIEGGWNTGELFF; V gene: TRBV2; D gene: TRBD1; clone size: many; J gene: TRBJ2-2
CDR3 DNA: TGCAGTGCTAGGTCGGCGTCTCACTATAGCAATCAGCCCCAGCATTTT; CDR3 protein: CSARSASHYSNQPQHF; V gene: TRBV20-1; D gene: -; clone size: many; J gene: TRBJ1-5
CDR3 DNA: TGTGCCAGCAGGCAAACTAATGAAAAACTGTTTTTT; CDR3 protein: CASRQTNEKLFF; V gene: TRBV28; D gene: -; clone size: -; J gene: TRBJ1-4
CDR3 DNA: TGTGCCAGCAGTACAAAGGGCACTGAAGCTTTCTTT; CDR3 protein: CASSTKGTEAFF; V gene: TRBV6-6; D gene: -; clone size: few; J gene: TRBJ1-1
CDR3 DNA: TGTGCCAGCACTACAGGGGGCCCTTACAATGAGCAGTTCTTC; CDR3 protein: CASTTGGPYNEQFF; V gene: TRBV7-9; D gene: TRBD1; clone size: few; J gene: TRBJ2-1
CDR3 DNA: TGTGCCACCAGTGATTTTGGGACTTTGGCTGACAATGAGCAGTTCTTC; CDR3 protein: CATSDFGTLADNEQFF; V gene: TRBV24-1; D gene: -; clone size: many; J gene: TRBJ2-1
CDR3 DNA: TGTGCCAGCAGTGAAGTGTGGGGCAATTCACCCCTCCACTTT; CDR3 protein: CASSEVWGNSPLHF; V gene: TRBV6-1; D gene: -; clone size: many; J gene: TRBJ1-6
CDR3 DNA: TGCGCCAGCAGCTTGGCCCGCCTCCCTGGCGACGAGCAGTACTTC; CDR3 protein: CASSLARLPGDEQYF; V gene: TRBV5-1; D gene: -; clone size: -; J gene: TRBJ2-7
CDR3 DNA: TGTGCCAGCAGCTTGGGTGGGGGAAAGGAGACCCAGTACTTC; CDR3 protein: CASSLGGGKETQYF; V gene: TRBV5-5; D gene: -; clone size: -; J gene: TRBJ2-5
CDR3 DNA: TGTGCCTGGAGTCCTATACAGGTGACAGAGACCCAGTACTTC; CDR3 protein: CAWSPIQVTETQYF; V gene: TRBV30; D gene: -; clone size: -; J gene: TRBJ2-5